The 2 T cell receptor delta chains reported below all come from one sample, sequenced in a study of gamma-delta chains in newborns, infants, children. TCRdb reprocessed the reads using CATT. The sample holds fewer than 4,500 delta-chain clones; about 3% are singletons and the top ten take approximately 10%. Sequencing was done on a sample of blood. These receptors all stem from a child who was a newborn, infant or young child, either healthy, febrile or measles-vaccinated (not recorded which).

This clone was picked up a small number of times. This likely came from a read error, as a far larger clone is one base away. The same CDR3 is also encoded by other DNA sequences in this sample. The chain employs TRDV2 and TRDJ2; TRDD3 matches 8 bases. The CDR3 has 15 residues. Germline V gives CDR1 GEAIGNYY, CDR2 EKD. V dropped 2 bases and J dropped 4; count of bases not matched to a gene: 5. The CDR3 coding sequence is TGTGCCTGTGACAGGCTAGGGGATACGACAGCACAACTCTTCTTT. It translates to CACDRLGDTTAQLFF.

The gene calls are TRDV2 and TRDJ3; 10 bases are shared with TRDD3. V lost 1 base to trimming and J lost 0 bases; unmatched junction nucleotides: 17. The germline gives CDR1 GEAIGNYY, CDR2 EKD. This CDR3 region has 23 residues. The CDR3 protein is CACDTISRGGYAYSSWDTRQMFF. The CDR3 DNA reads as TGTGCCTGTGACACAATTTCTAGGGGGGGATACGCGTACAGCTCCTGGGACACCCGACAGATGTTTTTC.